Presented here are 30 T cell receptor beta chains from one specimen sequenced in a study of Graves' ophthalmopathy and Graves' hyperthyroidism. Amplified TCR beta CDR3 regions were obtained using RNA transcripts as template. HTBI primers primed a first-round RT-PCR, and a second-round multiplex PCR followed. TCRdb reanalysed the multiplex PCR reads using MiXCR and keeps one entry per CDR3 protein. The sample consists of about 210,000 distinct CDR3 sequences, just under 30% of them appearing once. Sequencing was carried out using peripheral blood. Receptors were obtained from a man aged 45 to 65 with Graves' ophthalmopathy.

The chain's CDR3 is CASSEYRDEAFF. CDR3 nucleotides: TGTGCCAGCAGTGAGTACCGGGACGAAGCTTTCTTT. This chain uses TRBV6-1 with TRBJ1-1; perhaps TRBD1 as D (5 bases). Germline CDR1 and CDR2: MNHNS and SASEGT. V was clipped by 3 bases and J by 8 bases, with 10 bases between them. The CDR3 has 12 residues.

This clonotype was picked up a small number of times. The chain combines TRBV6-2 or TRBV6-3 with TRBJ2-7; D not certain. Deletions cut 9 bases from V and 0 bases from J, with 9 bases between. Germline-derived CDR1 and CDR2 are MNHEY and SVGEGT. The length of the CDR3 is 12 residues. CDR3: CASTGSSYEQYF. Here the CDR3 DNA reads TGTGCCAGTACGGGCAGCTCCTACGAGCAGTACTTC.

This chain links TRBV6-1 with TRBJ2-2; D ambiguous. This CDR3 is 15 amino acids long. V was pared by 3 bases and J by 0 bases, with 8 bases between. Germline-derived CDR1 and CDR2 are MNHNS and SASEGT. In nucleotides, the CDR3 is TGTGCCAGCAGTGATTTGATCGCGAACACCGGGGAGCTGTTTTTT. Its translation is CASSDLIANTGELFF.

This clonotype was counted many times. The chain carries TRBV7-8 and TRBJ1-1; the D is unclear. Germline V gene lookup returns CDR1 SGHVS and CDR2 FQNEAQ. V was pared by 6 bases and J by 4 bases, with 12 bases between. The CDR3 is 13 residues long. Written as DNA, the CDR3 is TGTGCCAGCAGTCTAGACGGGCCCACTGAAGCTTTCTTT. Residues: CASSLDGPTEAFF.

This clonotype was observed at least ten times. The genes are TRBV19 and TRBJ2-7, with D possibly TRBD1 on 5 matching bases. This CDR3 has 17 amino acids. From germline, CDR1 is LNHDA and CDR2 SQIVND (reference sequence). Trimming took off 5 bases at V and 6 bases at J, with 26 bases between the two ends. The CDR3 is CASSGPHRSQPGFEQYF. As DNA, the CDR3 is TGTGCCAGTAGTGGACCACACAGGTCGCAACCTGGTTTCGAGCAGTACTTC.

This chain links TRBV29-1 with TRBJ2-7, with 10 bases fitting TRBD2. There are 16 residues in the CDR3. Unmatched junction bases numbered 14, after V lost 3 bases and J lost 6 bases. Germline V lookup: CDR1 SQVTM, CDR2 ANQGSEA. Here the CDR3 reads CSVEGSGRAPSGEQYF. The DNA of the CDR3 is TGCAGCGTTGAGGGAAGCGGGAGGGCTCCGTCCGGCGAGCAGTACTTC.

This clonotype appeared many times. As DNA, the CDR3 is TGCAGCGGGGACAGGGGACAGACCCAGTACTTC. Protein product: CSGDRGQTQYF. This chain uses TRBV29-1 with TRBJ2-5, with 10 bases aligning to TRBD1. The CDR3 contains 11 residues. CDR1 SQVTM and CDR2 ANQGSEA come from the germline V gene. V shed 7 bases and J 6 bases; nucleotides not matched to a gene: 2.

The chain uses TRBV6-2 or TRBV6-3 and TRBJ2-7; a possible D gene is TRBD2 (6 bases). There are 15 residues in the CDR3. CDR1 and CDR2 from the germline V gene are MNHEY and SVGEGT. The V and J ends lost 5 bases and 1 base respectively, with 15 bases between them. CDR3 residues: CASSPSGTPSYEQYF. CDR3 DNA: TGTGCCAGCAGTCCTTCCGGGACTCCTTCCTACGAGCAGTACTTC.

This clonotype has ten or more counts. The CDR3 sequence: CAISHSQETQYF. CDR3 coding DNA: TGTGCCATCAGCCACTCACAAGAGACCCAGTACTTC. The chain is built from TRBV10-3 and TRBJ2-5; D gene ambiguous. The CDR3 sequence is 12 residues long. Trimming took 6 bases from V and 2 from J, leaving 7 bases between them. Germline loops: CDR1 ENHRY, CDR2 SYGVKD.

This clonotype was counted ten times or more. The chain has TRBV30 and TRBJ2-4, with D possibly TRBD1 on 5 matching bases. The J call may be incorrect, as the DNA end agrees better with TRBJ2-1. This CDR3 has 10 amino acids. Germline V CDR1 and CDR2: GTSNPN, SVGIG (reference sequence). For the CDR3, the DNA is TGTGCCTGGAGTGTACAGGTACAGTTCTTC. It is translated as CAWSVQVQFF.

This chain links TRBV20-1 with TRBJ2-5; TRBD1 matches 9 bases. CDR1 DFQATT and CDR2 SNEGSKA come from the germline V gene (reference sequence). V lost 6 bases to trimming and J lost 2 bases; unmatched junction nucleotides: 4. The CDR3 extends over 13 amino acids. CDR3 coding DNA: TGCAGTGCCCAACAGGGGGCGCAAGAGACCCAGTACTTC. It codes for CSAQQGAQETQYF.

This clonotype came up many times. This chain joins TRBV20-1 and TRBJ1-6; D possibly corresponds to TRBD1 (6 bases). In germline, CDR1 is DFQATT, CDR2 SNEGSKA (reference sequence). The CDR3 is 16 residues long. Trimming left V 3 bases short and J 4 bases short, with 16 bases between. The CDR3 DNA is TGCAGTGCTAGGCCCGATGGACAGCCTTATAATTCACCCCTCCACTTT. It is translated as CSARPDGQPYNSPLHF.

The genes are TRBV12-3 or TRBV12-4 and TRBJ1-5; D ambiguous. This CDR3 has 15 amino acids. V was pared by 3 bases and J by 0 bases, with 9 bases between. The CDR3: CASSFRQNSNQPQHF. CDR3 in DNA: TGTGCCAGCAGTTTTCGGCAGAATAGCAATCAGCCCCAGCATTTT.

This chain links TRBV24-1 with TRBJ2-1, with 8 bases matching TRBD1. The CDR3 runs to 11 residues. Germline CDR1 is KGHDR and CDR2 is SFDVKD. Unmatched junction bases numbered 5, after V lost 7 bases and J lost 13 bases. This chain's CDR3 is CATRQDRDQFF. Written as DNA, the CDR3 is TGTGCCACCAGACAGGACAGGGACCAGTTCTTC.

This chain links TRBV12-3 or TRBV12-4 with TRBJ1-3, with 8 bases that match TRBD1. V was pared by 6 bases and J by 2 bases, with 6 bases of the junction left unmatched. The CDR3 has 15 amino acids. The DNA of the CDR3 is TGTGCCAGCAGGACTCGGACAGGGACTGGAAACACCATATATTTT. This sequence encodes CASRTRTGTGNTIYF.

This clonotype was seen repeatedly, ten times or more. The gene calls are TRBV7-6 and TRBJ1-2; D unresolved. Germline V gene data show CDR1 as SGHVS and CDR2 as FNYEAQ. V lost 1 base and J lost 2, with 11 bases in between. The CDR3 consists of 15 residues. The CDR3: CASSLVLRPNYGYTF. The DNA for the CDR3 is TGTGCCAGCAGCTTAGTGCTCAGACCAAACTATGGCTACACCTTC.

This clonotype occurred once. The rearrangement links TRBV6-1 to TRBJ2-7; unclear D gene. Trimming cost V 6 bases and J 7 bases, with 16 bases left between them. The CDR3 length is 13 residues. Per germline, CDR1 MNHNS and CDR2 SASEGT. CDR3 sequence (DNA): TGTGCCAGCAGGCTCCCTTTGATTCGGGAGCAGTACTTC. Translated: CASRLPLIREQYF.

CDR3 protein: CASSTQEGALGAFF. CDR3 DNA sequence: TGTGCCAGCAGCACCCAGGAGGGGGCCCTGGGAGCTTTCTTT. The chain is built from TRBV7-2 and TRBJ1-1; TRBD1 agrees at 7 bases. This CDR3 is built from 14 residues. The V gene's germline CDR1 is SGHTA and CDR2 FQGNSA. V shed 5 bases, J shed 10 bases, and the junction held 13 bases outside the gene matches.

The sample holds many counts of this clonotype. The chain employs TRBV6-1 and TRBJ1-3, with 8 nucleotides matching TRBD1. The CDR3 is made up of 15 amino acids. Germline-derived CDR1 and CDR2 are MNHNS and SASEGT. Trimming cost V 5 bases and J 3 bases; bases outside gene matches: 6. CDR3 protein: CASSPDRVFGNTIYF. The DNA for the CDR3 is TGTGCCAGCAGTCCGGACAGGGTCTTTGGAAACACCATATATTTT.

The J gene is TRBJ1-5, the V gene TRBV6-2 or TRBV6-3, with 7 bases lining up with TRBD1. V gave up 1 base and J gave up 4 bases; unmatched junction bases: 4. The CDR3 has 15 residues. CDR1 MNHEY and CDR2 SVGEGT come from the germline V gene. CDR3 region: CASSYWDSANQPQHF. The CDR3 nucleotides read TGTGCCAGCAGTTACTGGGACAGCGCTAATCAGCCCCAGCATTTT.

This clonotype came up many times. The chain has TRBV4-3 and TRBJ2-2; D is ambiguous. The CDR3 consists of 15 residues. CDR1 and CDR2 from the germline V gene are LGHNA and YSLEER. Trimming left V 0 bases short and J 7 bases short, with 12 bases between. In DNA form, the CDR3 reads TGCGCCAGCAGCCAAGACTCAGGCATGGTCGGGGAGCTGTTTTTT. This translates into CASSQDSGMVGELFF.

This clonotype was seen repeatedly, ten times or more. The V call is TRBV18, the J call TRBJ1-1; the D gene is possibly TRBD1 (5 bases). The CDR3 is 14 residues long. CDR1 and CDR2 (germline): KGHSH, LQKENI. Trimming removed 1 base at V and 1 base at J, with 7 bases between. CDR3 nucleotides: TGTGCCAGCTCACCACTTGGGACGAACACTGAAGCTTTCTTT. As protein: CASSPLGTNTEAFF.

V is TRBV27 and J is TRBJ1-1, with no clear D. The CDR3 runs 13 residues. Trimming pared 5 bases from V and 5 bases from J, leaving 12 bases between. The germline CDR1 and CDR2 sequences are MNHEY and SMNVEV (reference sequence). CDR3 DNA sequence: TGTGCCAGCAGTGTATACCGTGGAACTGAAGCTTTCTTT. It specifies CASSVYRGTEAFF.

This clonotype appeared many times. The chain uses TRBV9 and TRBJ2-5; 7 positions agree with TRBD1. Looked up from germline, CDR1 is SGDLS and CDR2 is YYNGEE. V shed 4 bases and J 1 base; nucleotides not matched to a gene: 4. The length of the CDR3 is 14 residues. CDR3 coding DNA: TGTGCCAGCAGCCTCTCAGGGGGCCAAGAGACCCAGTACTTC. Translation: CASSLSGGQETQYF.

Many counts were recorded for this clonotype. The gene calls are TRBV29-1 and TRBJ2-7; 10 nucleotides match TRBD2. Germline V CDR1 and CDR2: SQVTM, ANQGSEA. The CDR3 contains 16 residues. V lost 4 bases, J lost 3 bases, and 12 bases stayed unmatched. This CDR3 reads CSVVPVSGRAVYEQYF. The CDR3 nucleotides are TGCAGCGTTGTCCCCGTAAGCGGGAGGGCCGTCTACGAGCAGTACTTC.

This clonotype was seen many times. The chain uses TRBV14 and TRBJ2-7; no clear D gene. Germline V gives CDR1 SGHDN, CDR2 FVKESK. V lost 5 bases and J lost 2, with 7 bases in between. The CDR3 runs 12 residues. In DNA, the CDR3 is TGTGCCAGCAGCTTGACACCCTACGAGCAGTACTTC. This translates into CASSLTPYEQYF.

This clonotype has ten or more counts. This chain links TRBV4-1 with TRBJ2-7; TRBD2 agrees at 7 bases. The CDR3 is 15 amino acids. Germline-derived CDR1 and CDR2 are MGHRA and YSYEKL. With 4 bases clipped from V and 3 bases from J, the junction kept 9 bases outside the gene matches. CDR3 DNA: TGCGCCAGCAGCCTGGGGTGGGGGGGAGGCTACGAGCAGTACTTC. Translation gives CASSLGWGGGYEQYF.

The table lists this clonotype with many counts. This chain joins TRBV20-1 and TRBJ2-2, with 8 bases aligning to TRBD2. V lost 3 bases, J lost 3 bases, and 0 bases stayed unmatched. The CDR3 totals 13 residues. Per the germline V gene, CDR1 is DFQATT and CDR2 is SNEGSKA (reference sequence). Here the CDR3 DNA reads TGCAGTGCTAGGGGACTAGACACCGGGGAGCTGTTTTTT. Protein sequence: CSARGLDTGELFF.

The CDR3 DNA sequence: TGTGCCAGCACCCGGACAGAACTAAGCAATCAGCCCCAGCATTTT. This gives the protein CASTRTELSNQPQHF. The rearrangement links TRBV6-1 to TRBJ1-5; the D gene is possibly TRBD1 (6 bases). Germline V CDR1 and CDR2: MNHNS, SASEGT. V gave up 7 bases and J gave up 1 base, with 14 bases separating them. The CDR3 has 15 amino acids.

At least ten counts were recorded for this clonotype. The chain carries TRBV3-1 and TRBJ2-7; 9 bases line up with TRBD2. J was trimmed by 0 bases and V by 10 bases; bases with no gene match: 7. The CDR3 is 14 amino acids. CDR1 and CDR2 (germline): LGHDT, YNNKEL (reference sequence). The CDR3 nucleotides are TGTGCCACTACCAATAGCGGGAGCTCCTACGAGCAGTACTTC. Its translation: CATTNSGSSYEQYF.